This TCR beta chain was profiled in a study of blood T cell repertoires in COVID-19. Clones were sequenced by immunoSEQ multiplex PCR, and TCRdb holds only the in-frame ones, with some missing. The sample contains around 220,000 clones, more than 70% of which appear only once. This TCR was recovered from a woman in her thirties or forties who had recovered from COVID-19. Input material: peripheral blood.

The CDR3 DNA follows: TGCGCCAGCAGCCAGTGGACAGGGGGCGCAGAAGAGTACGGCGAGCAGTACTTC. Translating gives CASSQWTGGAEEYGEQYF. The chain couples TRBV4-3 to TRBJ2-7; 11 positions match TRBD1. The CDR3 is 18 amino acids. Trimming cost V 3 bases and J 6 bases; bases outside gene matches: 16. Per germline, CDR1 LGHNA and CDR2 YSLEER.